One sample yielded the 2 T cell receptor beta chains listed below, sequenced in a study of T cell clones after liver transplantation. Generated by immunoSEQ multiplex PCR, the TCRdb table keeps only in-frame clones and is missing some. In the table there are tens of thousands of clones, 60% to 75% of which are singletons. This specimen was CD4+ T cells from blood, taken at the 22-month timepoint. The source is a human patient who received a liver transplant. Some T cells may trace back to the graft donor.

The V and J genes are TRBV6-1 and TRBJ1-2; D remains ambiguous. This CDR3 is built from 11 residues. CDR1 and CDR2 (germline): MNHNS, SASEGT. Trimming took off 6 bases at V and 7 bases at J, with 9 bases between the two ends. In DNA, the CDR3 is TGTGCCAGCAGGGGCGACACTGGCTACACCTTC. Translating gives CASRGDTGYTF.

J is TRBJ2-3 and V is TRBV12-5, with 13 bases matching TRBD2. The V gene's germline CDR1 is LGHNT and CDR2 FRNRAP. The junction had 5 bases not matched to a gene; V was cut back by 3 bases and J by 2 bases. CDR3 length equals 17 residues. The CDR3 DNA follows: TGTGCTAGTGGTTTCACTAGCGGGGGGGGAAACACAGATACGCAGTATTTT. Its translation: CASGFTSGGGNTDTQYF.